Below, one T cell receptor (beta chain) is given with its context. Its antigen is still unknown. The sample belongs to a study of CD8+ T cells in alopecia areata. As for the study in general: Treated patients were given 5 to 10 mg oral tofacitinib twice daily.

Investigators isolated RNA and reverse transcribed it into cDNA to act as the sequencing template. Only in-frame clones appear in the TCRdb table, and some are missing; sequencing was by immunoSEQ multiplex PCR. This table has under 250,000 clones, about 53% appearing once. This CDR3 is 18 amino acids long. Germline V CDR1 and CDR2: SGDLS, YYNGEE. After removal of 4 bases from V and 2 bases from J, the junction contained 15 bases not matched to a gene. Peripheral blood and lesional scalp punch biopsies came from alopecia areata patients. Study-level points and caveats: Mice showed TCR sharing more clearly than patients did, possibly owing to HLA. Tissue-resident alphabeta T cells belonging to normal skin likewise get sequenced within scalp specimens.

The chain employs TRBV9 and TRBJ1-1; 9 bases agree with TRBD1. The source is a human donor with alopecia areata. The sample was CD4+ T cells sorted from blood, taken at week 0. This chain's CDR3 is CASSTRPRTGVGNTEAFF. The CDR3 nucleotides read TGTGCCAGCAGCACGCGCCCCAGGACAGGGGTGGGAAACACTGAAGCTTTCTTT.